The 14 T cell receptor beta chains given below trace back to one sample, sequenced in a study of shared clonotypes between healthy human individuals. Method: immunoSEQ multiplex PCR; TCRdb's copy keeps in-frame clones and lacks some. Of approximately 2,000,000 clones detected, approximately 92% appear once; the ten largest clones hold around 1.8%. Naive CD8 populations comprised CD45RO-negative cells positively selected for CCR7, excluding terminally differentiated effector memory CD45RA+ cells. The material sequenced was naive CD8+ T cells from PBMCs. These receptors all come from a man aged 18-30 years in good health. Some clones in this sample may be carry-over from other donors' samples.

The rearrangement joins TRBV7-3 to TRBJ2-1; the match to TRBD2 covers 8 bases. CDR3 length: 16 residues. V trimming: 5 bases; J trimming: 5 bases; junction bases outside the gene matches: 11. Germline values: CDR1 SGHTA, CDR2 FQGTGA. DNA for the CDR3: TGTGCCAGCAGCGAAATCTGGACTAGCTTAGACAATGAGCAGTTCTTC. Protein sequence: CASSEIWTSLDNEQFF.

The rearrangement joins TRBV19 to TRBJ1-1, with D hard to call. V lost 5 bases to trimming and J lost 1 base, with 11 bases between them. There are 14 residues in the CDR3. Germline CDR1 reads LNHDA; CDR2 reads SQIVND (reference sequence). CDR3 in DNA: TGTGCCAGTAGTGAAGAGGTGAGGAACACTGAAGCTTTCTTT. Translation gives CASSEEVRNTEAFF.

The chain uses TRBV7-8 and TRBJ2-6; D perhaps matches TRBD2 (5 bases). Germline V gives CDR1 SGHVS, CDR2 FQNEAQ. V was cut by 5 bases and J by 5 bases, with 13 bases left in between. This CDR3 is 15 amino acids long. The CDR3 DNA sequence: TGTGCCAGCAGCCCTACCCCGGGAAGGGCCAACGTCCTGACTTTC. This gives the protein CASSPTPGRANVLTF.

The chain's CDR3 is CASTPGPGQGNTEQFF. The CDR3 DNA is TGTGCCAGCACTCCAGGACCGGGACAGGGGAATACTGAGCAGTTCTTC. The chain carries TRBV27 and TRBJ2-1; TRBD1 agrees at 10 bases. Trimming took 7 bases from V and 9 from J; bases not matched to a gene: 15. In germline, CDR1 is MNHEY, CDR2 SMNVEV (reference sequence). CDR3 length: 16 amino acids.

The CDR3 DNA is TGTGCCAGCAGCTTAGAGCCAGGGGGGGCTGAAGCTTTCTTT. It is translated as CASSLEPGGAEAFF. The chain employs TRBV11-2 and TRBJ1-1; TRBD1 matches 7 bases. V was clipped by 0 bases and J by 6 bases; unmatched bases: 4. This CDR3 contains 14 residues. The germline V gene has CDR1 SGHAT and CDR2 FQNNGV.

In DNA, the CDR3 is TGTGCCAGCAGCGTAGCCGGGACAAAGAACACTGAAGCTTTCTTT. Its translation: CASSVAGTKNTEAFF. This chain joins TRBV9 and TRBJ1-1, with TRBD1 as a possible D gene (6 bases). The CDR3 sequence is 15 residues long. Deletions cut 0 bases from V and 1 base from J, with 10 bases between. Per the germline V gene, CDR1 is SGDLS and CDR2 is YYNGEE.

Written as DNA, the CDR3 is TGTGCCAGCAGCCCATTCCGGGACAGGACCTACGAGCAGTACTTC. Translation gives CASSPFRDRTYEQYF. The chain joins TRBV16 to TRBJ2-7; 8 bases align to TRBD1. Germline CDR1 KGHSY, CDR2 FQNENV. After removal of 4 bases from V and 2 bases from J, the junction contained 7 bases not matched to a gene. CDR3 length equals 15 residues.

The CDR3: CASSYKGLQETQYF. CDR3 in DNA: TGTGCCAGCAGTTACAAAGGATTACAAGAGACCCAGTACTTC. The chain uses TRBV6-5 and TRBJ2-5; D is undetermined. V was trimmed by 2 bases and J by 2 bases, leaving 9 bases between them. The CDR3 contains 14 residues. Germline CDR1 and CDR2: MNHEY and SVGAGI.

This clone has a single count. The rearrangement links TRBV19 to TRBJ1-5; no firm D call. The V end was cut by 0 bases, the J end by 0 bases, with 9 bases between. This CDR3 region has 16 residues. CDR1 LNHDA and CDR2 SQIVND come from the germline V gene (reference sequence). CDR3 DNA: TGTGCCAGTAGTATAGATAATCCGAATAGCAATCAGCCCCAGCATTTT. Encoded protein: CASSIDNPNSNQPQHF.

The CDR3 here is CASSSTGEPSTDTQYF. The DNA of the CDR3 is TGTGCCAGCAGTTCAACAGGGGAGCCTAGCACAGATACGCAGTATTTT. The genes are TRBV27 and TRBJ2-3; 7 bases map to TRBD1. This CDR3 contains 16 residues. Germline V CDR1 and CDR2: MNHEY, SMNVEV (reference sequence). Germline trimming cut 4 bases from V and 0 bases from J; bases unmatched to any gene: 7.

This chain connects TRBV7-9 to TRBJ2-7, with a tentative D call TRBD2 (6 bases). V was cut by 5 bases and J by 4 bases, with 21 bases left in between. CDR1 SEHNR and CDR2 FQNEAQ come from the germline V gene (reference sequence). The CDR3 covers 16 residues. Here the CDR3 reads CASSPVRGTGIYEQYF. CDR3 bases: TGTGCCAGCAGCCCTGTCCGCGGGACGGGGATATACGAGCAGTACTTC.

This clone appeared once. V usage is TRBV5-1 and J usage is TRBJ2-7; D not certain. This CDR3 is built from 13 residues. V was clipped by 0 bases and J by 3 bases, with 7 bases between them. CDR1 is SGHRS and CDR2 is YFSETQ in the germline V gene. CDR3 amino acids: CASSLVLDYEQYF. In DNA, the CDR3 is TGCGCCAGCAGCTTGGTCTTAGACTACGAGCAGTACTTC.

The chain joins TRBV10-1 to TRBJ2-7; a possible D gene is TRBD2 (5 bases). The V gene's germline CDR1 is WNHNN and CDR2 SYGVQD (reference sequence). V was trimmed by 3 bases and J by 6 bases, leaving 18 bases between them. CDR3 length: 15 residues. CDR3 nucleotides: TGCGCCAGCAGTGATAGCGCTGCAAAACGTGGCGAGCAGTACTTC. As protein: CASSDSAAKRGEQYF.

The chain combines TRBV27 with TRBJ1-4; D call uncertain. The V gene's germline CDR1 is MNHEY and CDR2 SMNVEV (reference sequence). This CDR3 is 14 amino acids long. V gave up 1 base and J gave up 5 bases, with 8 bases separating them. In DNA, the CDR3 is TGTGCCAGCAGTTTATGGGGTCCAAATGAAAAACTGTTTTTT. It yields the protein CASSLWGPNEKLFF.